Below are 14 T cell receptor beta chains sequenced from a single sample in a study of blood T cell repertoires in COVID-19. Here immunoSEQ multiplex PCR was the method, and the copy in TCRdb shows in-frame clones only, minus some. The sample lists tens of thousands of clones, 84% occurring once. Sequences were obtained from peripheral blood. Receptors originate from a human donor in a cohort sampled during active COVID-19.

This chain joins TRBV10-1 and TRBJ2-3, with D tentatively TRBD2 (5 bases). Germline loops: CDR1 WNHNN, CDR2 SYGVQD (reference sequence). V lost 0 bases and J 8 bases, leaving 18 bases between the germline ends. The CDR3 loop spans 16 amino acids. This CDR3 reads CASSESQWGVSVTQYF. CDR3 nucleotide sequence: TGCGCCAGCAGTGAGTCGCAATGGGGAGTAAGTGTTACGCAGTATTTT.

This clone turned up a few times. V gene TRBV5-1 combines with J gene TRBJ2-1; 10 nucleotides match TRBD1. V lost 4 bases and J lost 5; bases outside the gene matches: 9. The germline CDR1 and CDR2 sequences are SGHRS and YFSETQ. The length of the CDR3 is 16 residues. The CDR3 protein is CASSTPPGQGHNEQFF. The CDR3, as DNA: TGCGCCAGCAGCACACCGCCGGGACAGGGGCACAATGAGCAGTTCTTC.

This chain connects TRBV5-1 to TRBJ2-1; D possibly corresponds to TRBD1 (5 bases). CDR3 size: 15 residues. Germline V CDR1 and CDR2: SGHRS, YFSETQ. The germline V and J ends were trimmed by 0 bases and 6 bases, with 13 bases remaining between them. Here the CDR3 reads CASSLEGNRGNEQFF. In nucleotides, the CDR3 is TGCGCCAGCAGCTTGGAGGGGAATAGGGGCAATGAGCAGTTCTTC.

CDR3 in amino acids: CASSDSSYEQYF. Here the CDR3 DNA reads TGTGCCAGCAGCGACAGCTCCTACGAGCAGTACTTC. The chain uses TRBV11-3 and TRBJ2-7; D is possibly TRBD1 (5 bases). This CDR3 contains 12 residues. Germline-derived CDR1 and CDR2 are SGHNT and YENEEA. Trimming removed 5 bases from V and 0 bases from J, with 5 bases in between.

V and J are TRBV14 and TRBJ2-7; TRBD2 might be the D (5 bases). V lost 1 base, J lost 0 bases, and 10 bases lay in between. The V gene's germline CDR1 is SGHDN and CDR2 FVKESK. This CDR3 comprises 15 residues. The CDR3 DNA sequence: TGTGCCAGCAGCCAAGGGCTAGCCCTCTCCTACGAGCAGTACTTC. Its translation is CASSQGLALSYEQYF.

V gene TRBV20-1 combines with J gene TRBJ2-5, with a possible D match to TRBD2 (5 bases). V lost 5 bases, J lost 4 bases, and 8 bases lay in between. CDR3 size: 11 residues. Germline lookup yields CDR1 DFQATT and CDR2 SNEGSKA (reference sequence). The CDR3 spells CSALAVETQYF. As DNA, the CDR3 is TGCAGTGCTCTAGCTGTAGAGACCCAGTACTTC.

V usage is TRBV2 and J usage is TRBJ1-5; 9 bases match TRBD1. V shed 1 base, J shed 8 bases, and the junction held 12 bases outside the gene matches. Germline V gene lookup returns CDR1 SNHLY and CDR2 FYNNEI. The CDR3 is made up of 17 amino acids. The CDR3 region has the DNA TGTGCCAGCAGTGAAGGGATCGGTTTTACAGGGGGCAAGCCCCAGCATTTT. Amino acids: CASSEGIGFTGGKPQHF. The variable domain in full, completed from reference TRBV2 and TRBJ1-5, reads EPEVTQTPSHQVTQMGQEVILRCVPISNHLYFYWYRQILGQKVEFLVSFYNNEISEKSEIFDDQFSVERPDGSNFTLKIRSTKLEDSAMYFCASSEGIGFTGGKPQHFGDGTRLSIL.

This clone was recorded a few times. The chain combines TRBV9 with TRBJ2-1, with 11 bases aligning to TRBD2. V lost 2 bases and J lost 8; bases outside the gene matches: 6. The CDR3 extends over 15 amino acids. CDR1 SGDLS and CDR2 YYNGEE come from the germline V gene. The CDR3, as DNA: TGTGCCAGCAGCGTTAGCGGGGGGGCCTGGGATGAGCAGTTCTTC. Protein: CASSVSGGAWDEQFF.

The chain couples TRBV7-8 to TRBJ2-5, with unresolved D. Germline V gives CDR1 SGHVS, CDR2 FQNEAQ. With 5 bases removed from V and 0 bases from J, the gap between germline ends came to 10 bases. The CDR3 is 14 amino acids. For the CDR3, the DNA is TGTGCCAGCAGCCGAGGCGGCAACCAAGAGACCCAGTACTTC. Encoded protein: CASSRGGNQETQYF.

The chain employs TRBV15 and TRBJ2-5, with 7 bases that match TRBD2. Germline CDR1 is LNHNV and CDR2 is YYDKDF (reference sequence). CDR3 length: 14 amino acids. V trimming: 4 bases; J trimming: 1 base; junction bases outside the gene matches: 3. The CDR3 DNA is TGTGCCACCAGCACCCGCGGGGGCCAAGAGACCCAGTACTTC. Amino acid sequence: CATSTRGGQETQYF. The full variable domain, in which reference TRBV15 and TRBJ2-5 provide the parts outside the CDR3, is DAMVIQNPRYQVTQFGKPVTLSCSQTLNHNVMYWYQQKSSQAPKLLFHYYDKDFNNEADTPDNFQSRRPNTSFCFLDIRSPGLGDTAMYLCATSTRGGQETQYFGPGTRLLVL.

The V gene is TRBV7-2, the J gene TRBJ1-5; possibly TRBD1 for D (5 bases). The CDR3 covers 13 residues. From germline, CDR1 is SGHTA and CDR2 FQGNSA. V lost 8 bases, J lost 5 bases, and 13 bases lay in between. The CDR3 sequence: CASGKGPDQPQHF. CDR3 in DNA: TGTGCCAGCGGGAAGGGGCCGGATCAGCCCCAGCATTTT.

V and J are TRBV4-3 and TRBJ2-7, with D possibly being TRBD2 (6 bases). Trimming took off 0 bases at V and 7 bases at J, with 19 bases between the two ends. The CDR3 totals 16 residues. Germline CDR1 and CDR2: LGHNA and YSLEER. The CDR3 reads CASSQDSIDPGGEQYF. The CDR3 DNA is TGCGCCAGCAGCCAAGATTCAATTGACCCCGGAGGGGAGCAGTACTTC.

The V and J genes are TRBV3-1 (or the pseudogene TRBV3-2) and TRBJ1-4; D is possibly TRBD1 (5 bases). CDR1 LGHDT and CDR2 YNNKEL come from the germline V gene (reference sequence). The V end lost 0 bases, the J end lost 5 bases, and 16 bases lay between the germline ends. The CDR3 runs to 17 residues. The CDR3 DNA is TGTGCCAGCAGCCAAGACCTCACAGGCGCACGAAATGAAAAACTGTTTTTT. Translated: CASSQDLTGARNEKLFF.

Here the CDR3 DNA reads TGTGCCAGCAGCAGGACAGTGCCCCTCTACGAGCAGTACTTC. It translates to CASSRTVPLYEQYF. The gene calls are TRBV5-6 and TRBJ2-7; D may be TRBD1 (6 bases). The germline V gene encodes CDR1 SGHDT and CDR2 YYEEEE. The ends were cut back, 4 bases at V and 3 bases at J, with 14 bases in the middle. The CDR3 spans 14 residues.